This is a list of T cell receptor beta chains from one sample in a study of blood T cell repertoires in COVID-19. Produced via immunoSEQ multiplex PCR; TCRdb's table is partial and in-frame only. Of over 100,000 clones in the sample, 65% to 90% were seen once. Sequenced sample: peripheral blood. These TCRs come from an elderly man with acute or convalescent COVID-19. Each CDR3 is given with its conserved first and last residue. A D gene is named only where the DNA matches it firmly. Clone size, where shown, is once, few, many, or a class for clones that have expanded.

D gene	V gene	clone size	J gene	CDR3 protein	CDR3 DNA
TRBD1	TRBV6-5	-	TRBJ1-2	CASSLDRVGYTF	TGTGCCAGCAGTTTAGACAGGGTTGGCTACACCTTC
-	TRBV7-8	once	TRBJ1-5	CASSRSGRGYSNQPQHF	TGTGCCAGCAGCCGTTCTGGCAGGGGTTATAGCAATCAGCCCCAGCATTTT
TRBD1	TRBV6-5	-	TRBJ1-5	CASSTSGTGNQPQHF	TGTGCCAGCAGTACGTCCGGGACAGGCAATCAGCCCCAGCATTTT
-	TRBV7-2	-	TRBJ1-6	CASSPNSGTINSPLHF	TGTGCCAGCAGCCCCAACAGCGGCACCATTAATTCACCCCTCCACTTT
-	TRBV19	few	TRBJ1-1	CASSAGVRTEAFF	TGTGCCAGTAGCGCGGGGGTTCGTACTGAAGCTTTCTTT
-	TRBV11-3	-	TRBJ2-7	CASSATGTYEQYF	TGTGCCAGCAGCGCGACGGGAACCTACGAGCAGTACTTC
-	TRBV5-4	-	TRBJ1-4	CASSLNSGARDEKLFF	TGTGCCAGCAGCTTGAACTCAGGGGCCAGGGATGAAAAACTGTTTTTT
TRBD2	TRBV19	-	TRBJ2-1	CASRPGLGDNEQFF	TGTGCCAGTAGGCCGGGACTAGGTGACAATGAGCAGTTCTTC
TRBD1	TRBV19	-	TRBJ1-1	CASRSGQGGKAFF	TGTGCCAGTAGATCGGGACAGGGGGGCAAAGCTTTCTTT
TRBD1	TRBV10-3	once	TRBJ1-5	CAISAAGGVGQPQHF	TGTGCCATCAGTGCGGCAGGGGGAGTAGGTCAGCCCCAGCATTTT
-	TRBV19	-	TRBJ2-7	CASSRPGQTYF	TGTGCCAGTAGTCGTCCGGGACAAACGTACTTC
TRBD1	TRBV6-5	-	TRBJ2-4	CASGRVGGIDIQYF	TGTGCCAGCGGGCGGGTAGGGGGCATCGACATTCAGTACTTC
-	TRBV5-4	-	TRBJ2-4	CASSLSQQGIQYF	TGTGCCAGCAGCTTAAGTCAACAGGGCATTCAGTACTTC
TRBD2	TRBV5-1	-	TRBJ2-2	CASSPLGSGGSNTGELFF	TGCGCCAGCAGCCCCCTAGGGAGCGGGGGATCGAACACCGGGGAGCTGTTTTTT
TRBD1	TRBV7-3	-	TRBJ1-1	CASSPDRETEAFF	TGTGCCAGCAGCCCGGACAGGGAGACTGAAGCTTTCTTT
-	TRBV6-5	-	TRBJ2-7	CASSYSGARVYEQYF	TGTGCCAGCAGTTACTCTGGGGCCAGGGTCTACGAGCAGTACTTC
-	TRBV19	-	TRBJ2-2	CASHPRRNTGELFF	TGTGCCAGTCACCCGAGGCGGAACACCGGGGAGCTGTTTTTT
TRBD1	TRBV28	-	TRBJ1-1	CASIRQGWTEAFF	TGTGCCAGCATCCGACAGGGGTGGACTGAAGCTTTCTTT
TRBD1	TRBV5-6	-	TRBJ1-1	CASSLEGPTGRHTEAFF	TGTGCCAGCAGCTTGGAGGGGCCGACAGGGAGGCACACTGAAGCTTTCTTT
TRBD1	TRBV5-1	-	TRBJ1-2	CASSYRGDRGTGYTF	TGCGCCAGCAGCTATCGAGGGGACAGGGGGACTGGCTACACCTTC
-	TRBV25-1	-	TRBJ1-4	CASSETIGRGEKLFF	TGTGCCAGCAGTGAAACCATAGGGAGGGGTGAAAAACTGTTTTTT
TRBD1	TRBV7-9	-	TRBJ2-7	CASSLGAGGQSTYEQYF	TGTGCCAGCAGCTTAGGGGCTGGGGGACAGTCAACCTACGAGCAGTACTTC
TRBD2	TRBV24-1	-	TRBJ2-1	CATSDTGLAGIGEQFF	TGTGCCACCAGTGACACGGGACTAGCGGGAATCGGGGAGCAGTTCTTC
-	TRBV7-7	-	TRBJ1-5	CASSLGSDQPQHF	TGTGCCAGCAGCTTAGGTTCGGATCAGCCCCAGCATTTT
-	TRBV6-6	-	TRBJ2-7	CASSYSSQAYWEQYF	TGTGCCAGCAGTTACTCGAGTCAGGCCTACTGGGAGCAGTACTTC
TRBD2	TRBV4-2	once	TRBJ2-3	CASSRMTAGKADTQYF	TGTGCCAGCAGCCGAATGACAGCGGGAAAGGCAGATACGCAGTATTTT
-	TRBV7-2	-	TRBJ1-2	CASSSGQHHYGYTF	TGTGCCAGCAGCTCCGGACAGCACCACTATGGCTACACCTTC
TRBD1	TRBV18	-	TRBJ1-3	CASSPPGQGRTIYF	TGTGCCAGCTCACCCCCGGGACAGGGTCGGACCATATATTTT
-	TRBV4-3	-	TRBJ2-1	CASSQEAGTGSGEQFF	TGCGCCAGCAGCCAAGAGGCGGGGACGGGTAGTGGTGAGCAGTTCTTC
TRBD1	TRBV7-3	-	TRBJ1-2	CASSWTGADGYTF	TGTGCCAGCAGCTGGACAGGGGCTGATGGCTACACCTTC
TRBD2	TRBV2	-	TRBJ2-4	CASTGGLAGVIQYF	TGTGCCAGCACCGGGGGACTAGCGGGAGTCATTCAGTACTTC
-	TRBV7-9	-	TRBJ2-3	CASSLPLASTDTQYF	TGTGCCAGCAGCTTGCCCCTAGCGAGCACAGATACGCAGTATTTT
TRBD1	TRBV3-1/TRBV3-2	once	TRBJ1-2	CASSQAAGQGRDGYTF	TGTGCCAGCAGCCAAGCCGCGGGACAGGGAAGAGATGGCTACACCTTC
-	TRBV3-1/TRBV3-2	-	TRBJ1-2	CASSPQYVGHYGYTF	TGTGCCAGCAGCCCCCAATATGTGGGGCACTATGGCTACACCTTC
-	TRBV3-1/TRBV3-2	-	TRBJ2-7	CATRAGARYEQYF	TGTGCCACCAGAGCAGGGGCTCGCTACGAGCAGTACTTC
-	TRBV21-1	-	TRBJ1-2	CASSKGLTGGFGYTF	TGTGCCAGCAGCAAAGGGCTGACAGGGGGATTTGGCTACACCTTC